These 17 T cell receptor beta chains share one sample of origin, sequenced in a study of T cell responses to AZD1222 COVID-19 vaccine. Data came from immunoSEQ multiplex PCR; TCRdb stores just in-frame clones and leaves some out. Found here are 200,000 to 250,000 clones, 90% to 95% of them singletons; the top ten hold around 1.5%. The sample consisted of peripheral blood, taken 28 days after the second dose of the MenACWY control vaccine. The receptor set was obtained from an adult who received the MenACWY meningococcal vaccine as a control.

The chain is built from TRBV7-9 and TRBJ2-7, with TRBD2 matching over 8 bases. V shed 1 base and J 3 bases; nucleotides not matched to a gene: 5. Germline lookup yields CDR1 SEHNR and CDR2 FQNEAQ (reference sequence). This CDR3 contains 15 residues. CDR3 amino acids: CASSLGGSGIYEQYF. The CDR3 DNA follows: TGTGCCAGCAGCTTAGGTGGTAGCGGGATCTACGAGCAGTACTTC.

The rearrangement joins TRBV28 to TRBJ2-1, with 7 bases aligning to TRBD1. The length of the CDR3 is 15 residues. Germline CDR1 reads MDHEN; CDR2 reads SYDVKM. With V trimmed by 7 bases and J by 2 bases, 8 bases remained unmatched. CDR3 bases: TGTGCCAGCACGGTATCAGGGGGAACCTACAATGAGCAGTTCTTC. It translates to CASTVSGGTYNEQFF.

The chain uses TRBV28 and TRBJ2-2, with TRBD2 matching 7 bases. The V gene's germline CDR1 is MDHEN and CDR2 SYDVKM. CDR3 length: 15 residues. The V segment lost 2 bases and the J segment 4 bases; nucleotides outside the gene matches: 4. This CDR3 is CASSLGGVSTGELFF. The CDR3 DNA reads TGTGCCAGCAGTTTAGGGGGGGTTAGCACCGGGGAGCTGTTTTTT. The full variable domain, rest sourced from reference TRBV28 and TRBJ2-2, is DVKVTQSSRYLVKRTGEKVFLECVQDMDHENMFWYRQDPGLGLRLIYFSYDVKMKEKGDIPEGYSVSREKKERFSLILESASTNQTSMYLCASSLGGVSTGELFFGEGSRLTVL.

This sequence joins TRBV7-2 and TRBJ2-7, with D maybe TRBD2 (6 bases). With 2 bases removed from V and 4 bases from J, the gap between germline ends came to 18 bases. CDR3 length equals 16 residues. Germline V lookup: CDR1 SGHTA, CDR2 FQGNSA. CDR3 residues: CASSLNDSPGVYEQYF. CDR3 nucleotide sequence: TGTGCCAGCAGCTTAAACGACAGCCCGGGGGTTTACGAGCAGTACTTC.

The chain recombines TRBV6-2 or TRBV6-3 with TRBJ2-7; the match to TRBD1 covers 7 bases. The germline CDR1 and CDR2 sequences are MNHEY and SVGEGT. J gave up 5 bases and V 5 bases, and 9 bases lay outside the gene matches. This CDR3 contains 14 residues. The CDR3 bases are TGTGCCAGCAGTGCCGACAGGGTTCGGGACGAGCAGTACTTC. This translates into CASSADRVRDEQYF.

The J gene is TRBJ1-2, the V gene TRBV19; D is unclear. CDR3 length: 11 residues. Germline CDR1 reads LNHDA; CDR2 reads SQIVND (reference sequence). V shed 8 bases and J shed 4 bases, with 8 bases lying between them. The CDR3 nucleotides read TGTGCCAGTTTCGGGCTCTATGGCTACACCTTC. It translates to CASFGLYGYTF.

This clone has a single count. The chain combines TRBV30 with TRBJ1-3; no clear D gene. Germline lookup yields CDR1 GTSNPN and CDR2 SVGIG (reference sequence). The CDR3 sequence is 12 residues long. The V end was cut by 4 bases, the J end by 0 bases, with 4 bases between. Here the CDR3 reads CAWTPSGNTIYF. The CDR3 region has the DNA TGTGCCTGGACCCCCTCTGGAAACACCATATATTTT. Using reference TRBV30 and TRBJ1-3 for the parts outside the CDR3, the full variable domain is SQTIHQWPATLVQPVGSPLSLECTVEGTSNPNLYWYRQAAGRGLQLLFYSVGIGQISSEVPQNLSASRPQDRQFILSSKKLLLSDSGFYLCAWTPSGNTIYFGEGSWLTVV.

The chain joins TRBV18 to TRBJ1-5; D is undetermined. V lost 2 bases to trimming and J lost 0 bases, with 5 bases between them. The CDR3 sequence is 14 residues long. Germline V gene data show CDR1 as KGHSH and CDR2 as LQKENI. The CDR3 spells CASSPVYSNQPQHF. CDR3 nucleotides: TGTGCCAGCTCACCAGTCTATAGCAATCAGCCCCAGCATTTT.

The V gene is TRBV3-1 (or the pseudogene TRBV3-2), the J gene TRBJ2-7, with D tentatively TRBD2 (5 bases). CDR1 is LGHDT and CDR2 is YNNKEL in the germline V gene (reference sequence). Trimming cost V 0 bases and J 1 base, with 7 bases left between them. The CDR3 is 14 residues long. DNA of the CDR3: TGTGCCAGCAGCCAAGATTCGGGGTCCTACGAGCAGTACTTC. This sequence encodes CASSQDSGSYEQYF.

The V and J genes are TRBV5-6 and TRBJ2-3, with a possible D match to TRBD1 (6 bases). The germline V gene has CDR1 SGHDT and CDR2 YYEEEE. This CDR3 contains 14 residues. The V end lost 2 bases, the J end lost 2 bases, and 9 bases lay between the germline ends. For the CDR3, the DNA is TGTGCCAGCAGCTTACAGGGCTACACAGATACGCAGTATTTT. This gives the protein CASSLQGYTDTQYF.

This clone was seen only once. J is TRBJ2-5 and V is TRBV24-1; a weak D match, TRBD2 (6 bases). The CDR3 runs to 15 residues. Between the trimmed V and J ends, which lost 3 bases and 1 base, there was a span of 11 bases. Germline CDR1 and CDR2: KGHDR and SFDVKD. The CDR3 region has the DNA TGTGCCACCAGTGATACGCGGGGTCTCCAAGAGACCCAGTACTTC. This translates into CATSDTRGLQETQYF.

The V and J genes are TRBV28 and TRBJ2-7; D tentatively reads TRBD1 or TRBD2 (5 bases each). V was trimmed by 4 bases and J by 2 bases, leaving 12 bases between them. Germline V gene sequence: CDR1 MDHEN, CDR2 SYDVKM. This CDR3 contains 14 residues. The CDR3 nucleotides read TGTGCCAGCAGTTCGGGGCAGGGCCCCTACGAGCAGTACTTC. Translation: CASSSGQGPYEQYF.

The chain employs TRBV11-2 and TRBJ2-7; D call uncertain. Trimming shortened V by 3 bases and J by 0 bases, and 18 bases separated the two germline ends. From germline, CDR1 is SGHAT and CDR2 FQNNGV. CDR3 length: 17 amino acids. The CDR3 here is CASSFQALRDSSYEQYF. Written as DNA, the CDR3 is TGTGCCAGCAGCTTCCAGGCCCTGCGCGATAGCTCCTACGAGCAGTACTTC.

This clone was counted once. CDR3 in DNA: TGTGCCACCCAAAGCCGGGACAGGCTCAATCAGCCCCAGCATTTT. This sequence encodes CATQSRDRLNQPQHF. V usage is TRBV28 and J usage is TRBJ1-5; TRBD1 agrees at 8 bases. V was clipped by 10 bases and J by 3 bases; unmatched bases: 11. The germline V gene encodes CDR1 MDHEN and CDR2 SYDVKM. The CDR3 spans 15 residues.

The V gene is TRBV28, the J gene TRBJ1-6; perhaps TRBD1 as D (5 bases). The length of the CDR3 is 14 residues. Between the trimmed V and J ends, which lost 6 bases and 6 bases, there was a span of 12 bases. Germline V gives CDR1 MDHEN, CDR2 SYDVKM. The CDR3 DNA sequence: TGTGCCAGCAGGGCGGGGACGGCTAATTCACCCCTCCACTTT. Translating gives CASRAGTANSPLHF.

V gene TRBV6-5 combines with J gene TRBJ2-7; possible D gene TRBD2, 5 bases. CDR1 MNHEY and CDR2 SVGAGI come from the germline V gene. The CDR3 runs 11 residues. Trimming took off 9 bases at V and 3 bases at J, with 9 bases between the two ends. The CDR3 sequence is CASSSHYEQYF. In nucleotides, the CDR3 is TGTGCCAGTTCTAGCCACTACGAGCAGTACTTC.

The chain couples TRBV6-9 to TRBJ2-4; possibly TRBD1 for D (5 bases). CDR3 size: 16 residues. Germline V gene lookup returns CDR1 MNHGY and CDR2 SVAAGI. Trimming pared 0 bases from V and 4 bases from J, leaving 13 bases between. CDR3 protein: CASSYSSQGDKNIQYF. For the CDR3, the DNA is TGTGCCAGCAGTTATTCTTCCCAGGGCGATAAAAACATTCAGTACTTC.